The 21 T cell receptor beta chains in this list originate from one sample, sequenced in a study of cytomegalovirus exposure and HLA in healthy donors. The PCR had 60 Vbeta and 13 Jbeta primers. Method: immunoSEQ multiplex PCR; TCRdb's copy keeps in-frame clones and lacks some. The table shows around 150,000 clones, with about 80% occurring only once. Sequencing was performed on PBMCs. The receptors stem from a man aged 18 to 29 in good health and CMV-seropositive.

The V call is TRBV2, the J call TRBJ2-7; TRBD1 aligns across 12 bases. Germline CDR1 and CDR2: SNHLY and FYNNEI. Losses at the gene ends were 4 bases for V and 7 bases for J; bases not matched to a gene: 8. The CDR3 loop spans 15 amino acids. This CDR3 is CASSALGTGGEEQYF. The CDR3 DNA follows: TGTGCCAGCAGTGCGTTGGGGACAGGGGGCGAAGAGCAGTACTTC.

The J gene is TRBJ1-1, the V gene TRBV4-3; D remains ambiguous. Germline loops: CDR1 LGHNA, CDR2 YSLEER. The CDR3 has 15 residues. Trimming removed 0 bases at V and 3 bases at J, with 11 bases between. The CDR3 sequence is CASSQEIGRDTEAFF. CDR3 nucleotide sequence: TGCGCCAGCAGCCAAGAGATAGGGAGGGACACTGAAGCTTTCTTT.

Here the CDR3 DNA reads TGTGCCAGCAGTTCCCTCCTCGCCGGGGCCTACGAGCAGTACTTC. Translating it yields CASSSLLAGAYEQYF. The gene calls are TRBV6-6 and TRBJ2-7; a possible D gene is TRBD2 (5 bases). The CDR3 runs 15 residues. Germline CDR1 reads MNHNY; CDR2 reads SVGAGI (reference sequence). The V end lost 4 bases, the J end lost 2 bases, and 15 bases lay between the germline ends.

The chain recombines TRBV13 with TRBJ2-3; 11 bases fit TRBD1. Germline lookup yields CDR1 PRHDT and CDR2 FYEKMQ (reference sequence). V lost 0 bases and J lost 5; bases outside the gene matches: 7. The CDR3 is 17 amino acids. CDR3: CASSLGLGQGGGDTQYF. For the CDR3, the DNA is TGTGCCAGCAGCTTAGGCCTGGGACAGGGGGGAGGAGATACGCAGTATTTT.

The chain couples TRBV19 to TRBJ1-2, with a possible D match to TRBD1 (6 bases). Trimming left V 5 bases short and J 3 bases short, with 13 bases between. Germline V lookup: CDR1 LNHDA, CDR2 SQIVND (reference sequence). The CDR3 is 14 residues long. CDR3 nucleotides: TGTGCCAGTAGTTGGGACACAGGTGACTATGGCTACACCTTC. Encoded protein: CASSWDTGDYGYTF.

This sequence joins TRBV4-3 and TRBJ2-1, with 7 bases fitting TRBD2. Per germline, CDR1 LGHNA and CDR2 YSLEER. With 2 bases clipped from V and 6 bases from J, the junction kept 10 bases outside the gene matches. This CDR3 region has 16 residues. CDR3: CASSQYSASGINEQFF. DNA for the CDR3: TGCGCCAGCAGCCAATACTCGGCGAGCGGGATCAATGAGCAGTTCTTC.

This clone was seen just once. The V call is TRBV6-1, the J call TRBJ2-7; 11 bases match TRBD2. This CDR3 comprises 19 residues. Unmatched junction bases numbered 21, after V lost 4 bases and J lost 7 bases. The germline V gene encodes CDR1 MNHNS and CDR2 SASEGT. The CDR3 DNA follows: TGTGCCAGCAGTGGCGGGCCGAGGGGGGGTAGCGGGAGGGCCGATGAGCAGTACTTC. Translated, it gives CASSGGPRGGSGRADEQYF.

The chain has TRBV7-8 and TRBJ2-7; the match to TRBD1 covers 7 bases. With V trimmed by 1 base and J by 4 bases, 7 bases remained unmatched. The CDR3 sequence is 15 residues long. CDR1 is SGHVS, CDR2 FQNEAQ, per germline. CDR3 residues: CASSLEGQESYEQYF. DNA for the CDR3: TGTGCCAGCAGCTTAGAAGGACAGGAAAGTTACGAGCAGTACTTC.

The rearrangement links TRBV2 to TRBJ1-2, with D hard to call. V was shortened by 3 bases and J by 1 base, with 6 bases between the two germline ends. This CDR3 comprises 13 residues. Germline V lookup: CDR1 SNHLY, CDR2 FYNNEI. CDR3 loop: CASSDGRNYGYTF. The CDR3 nucleotides read TGTGCCAGCAGTGATGGCCGTAACTATGGCTACACCTTC.

The chain combines TRBV29-1 with TRBJ2-2; TRBD1 agrees at 8 bases. CDR1 and CDR2 (germline): SQVTM, ANQGSEA. Germline trimming cut 4 bases from V and 6 bases from J; bases unmatched to any gene: 22. This CDR3 comprises 19 residues. In DNA, the CDR3 is TGCAGCGTTGCCGCGCCTCCGGACAGGGAAATAATTGAGTCCGGGGAGCTGTTTTTT. The encoded protein is CSVAAPPDREIIESGELFF.

The chain has TRBV4-1 and TRBJ2-7; 7 positions agree with TRBD2. CDR3 length: 13 amino acids. V lost 2 bases, J lost 9 bases, and 7 bases stayed unmatched. Germline V gene lookup returns CDR1 MGHRA and CDR2 YSYEKL. This CDR3 reads CASSQPASGGQYF. The DNA for the CDR3 is TGCGCCAGCAGCCAACCGGCTAGCGGTGGGCAGTACTTC.

The CDR3 here is CASSERVTGAIRAFF. The CDR3 coding sequence is TGTGCCAGCAGCGAAAGAGTAACAGGGGCGATCCGAGCTTTCTTT. The chain is built from TRBV6-1 and TRBJ1-1, with 7 bases matching TRBD1. V shed 6 bases and J 10 bases; nucleotides not matched to a gene: 17. Germline V gene lookup returns CDR1 MNHNS and CDR2 SASEGT. This CDR3 spans 15 amino acids.

CDR3 nucleotide sequence: TGTGCCAGCAGCGGGCTTTTAGGTCAGGGAGAGACCCAGTACTTC. Translated: CASSGLLGQGETQYF. The chain is built from TRBV2 and TRBJ2-5; TRBD1 might be the D (5 bases). This CDR3 spans 15 amino acids. Trimming took 6 bases from V and 4 from J, leaving 18 bases between them. Germline V gives CDR1 SNHLY, CDR2 FYNNEI. Drawing the rest from reference TRBV2 and TRBJ2-5, the complete variable domain is EPEVTQTPSHQVTQMGQEVILRCVPISNHLYFYWYRQILGQKVEFLVSFYNNEISEKSEIFDDQFSVERPDGSNFTLKIRSTKLEDSAMYFCASSGLLGQGETQYFGPGTRLLVL.

The chain combines TRBV14 with TRBJ2-1; 10 bases map to TRBD2. The ends lost 4 bases at V and 5 bases at J; junction bases unmatched: 17. The CDR3 covers 19 residues. Looked up from germline, CDR1 is SGHDN and CDR2 is FVKESK. Written as DNA, the CDR3 is TGTGCCAGCAGCCCAGCGCCCCTTAGCGGGAGGACTCCTAACAATGAGCAGTTCTTC. The encoded protein is CASSPAPLSGRTPNNEQFF.

This chain uses TRBV25-1 with TRBJ2-7; 8 nucleotides align to TRBD1. Germline trimming cut 3 bases from V and 5 bases from J; bases unmatched to any gene: 15. This CDR3 is 17 amino acids long. Germline CDR1 and CDR2: MGHDK and SYGVNS. CDR3 region: CASSDRRTGWAVNEQYF. The CDR3 region has the DNA TGTGCCAGCAGTGACCGCAGGACAGGGTGGGCAGTGAACGAGCAGTACTTC.

This chain uses TRBV15 with TRBJ2-5; D perhaps matches TRBD2 (6 bases). The CDR3 length is 14 residues. The germline V gene encodes CDR1 LNHNV and CDR2 YYDKDF (reference sequence). The V and J ends lost 9 bases and 0 bases respectively, with 14 bases between them. In DNA, the CDR3 is TGTGCCACGGGGGACCCGGGAGACCAAGAGACCCAGTACTTC. Translating it yields CATGDPGDQETQYF.

The CDR3 DNA sequence: TGTGCCGTCGGGGGAAGGGGTACCTACGAGCAGTACTTC. This gives the protein CAVGGRGTYEQYF. The chain joins TRBV19 to TRBJ2-7, with a weak D call TRBD2 (6 bases). This CDR3 is 13 amino acids long. Germline CDR1 reads LNHDA; CDR2 reads SQIVND (reference sequence). Trimming stripped 11 bases from V and 2 bases from J, with 16 bases between. The full variable domain, completed using reference TRBV19 and TRBJ2-7, is DGGITQSPKYLFRKEGQNVTLSCEQNLNHDAMYWYRQDPGQGLRLIYYSQIVNDFQKGDIAEGYSVSREKKESFPLTVTSAQKNPTAFYLCAVGGRGTYEQYFGPGTRLTVT.

The chain couples TRBV29-1 to TRBJ1-1; D is unclear. Germline V gene lookup returns CDR1 SQVTM and CDR2 ANQGSEA. Deletions cut 3 bases from V and 8 bases from J, with 13 bases between. The CDR3 covers 12 residues. The CDR3 spells CSVDTYRREAFF. CDR3 DNA sequence: TGCAGCGTTGACACGTATCGGAGAGAAGCTTTCTTT. Drawing the rest from reference TRBV29-1 and TRBJ1-1, the complete variable domain is SAVISQKPSRDICQRGTSLTIQCQVDSQVTMMFWYRQQPGQSLTLIATANQGSEATYESGFVIDKFPISRPNLTFSTLTVSNMSPEDSSIYLCSVDTYRREAFFGQGTRLTVV.

The chain combines TRBV28 with TRBJ1-5, with 7 positions matching TRBD1. CDR1 MDHEN and CDR2 SYDVKM come from the germline V gene. V lost 6 bases, J lost 4 bases, and 15 bases stayed unmatched. The CDR3 contains 17 residues. CDR3 coding DNA: TGTGCCAGCAGCCGGACGTCCAAGGGGGCGTATAATCAGCCCCAGCATTTT. Protein product: CASSRTSKGAYNQPQHF.

V gene TRBV19 combines with J gene TRBJ1-5; perhaps TRBD1 as D (5 bases). Trimming removed 5 bases from V and 0 bases from J, with 11 bases in between. The V gene's germline CDR1 is LNHDA and CDR2 SQIVND (reference sequence). This CDR3 has 15 residues. Here the CDR3 DNA reads TGTGCCAGTAGTGTGACAGCTTATAGCAATCAGCCCCAGCATTTT. Translated: CASSVTAYSNQPQHF. The entire variable domain, with the rest obtained from reference TRBV19 and TRBJ1-5, is as follows: DGGITQSPKYLFRKEGQNVTLSCEQNLNHDAMYWYRQDPGQGLRLIYYSQIVNDFQKGDIAEGYSVSREKKESFPLTVTSAQKNPTAFYLCASSVTAYSNQPQHFGDGTRLSIL.

As to this clone: Other DNA sequences in this specimen translate into the identical CDR3. The V gene is TRBV19, the J gene TRBJ1-1; 8 positions match TRBD1. The CDR3 runs to 12 residues. J lost 4 bases, V lost 6 bases, and 1 base had no gene match. Looked up from germline, CDR1 is LNHDA and CDR2 is SQIVND (reference sequence). This chain's CDR3 is CASRDRGTEAFF. CDR3 nucleotide sequence: TGTGCCAGTAGAGACAGGGGCACTGAAGCTTTCTTT.